The TCR beta chain under discussion was sequenced for a study of OX40 agonist ivuxolimab in advanced cancers. Study-level findings and limits: No determination was made of the antigen specificity of the expanded peripheral T cells. The average count of expanded clones was higher among CD8+ T cells than among CD4+.

This CDR3 has 15 residues. Trimming removed 6 bases at V and 0 bases at J, with 11 bases between. Germline V gives CDR1 MDHEN, CDR2 SYDVKM. As to this clone: Its target is unknown.

Libraries were prepared by immunoSEQ multiplex PCR; TCRdb keeps only in-frame clonotypes and omits some of them. The profile shows fewer than 65,000 clones, 80% to 90% of them singletons. The specimen comprised CD4+ or CD8+ T cells sorted from blood, sampled in a trial of the OX40 agonist ivuxolimab. This receptor was taken from an adult with an advanced solid tumor such as melanoma, head and neck, liver or kidney cancer. The genes are TRBV28 and TRBJ1-4, with D perhaps TRBD1 (6 bases). The CDR3 loop is CASRRQVATNEKLFF. CDR3 bases: TGTGCCAGCAGGCGACAGGTTGCAACTAATGAAAAACTGTTTTTT.